The 29 T cell receptor beta chains in this list originate from one sample, sequenced in a study of blood T cell repertoires in COVID-19. The table came from immunoSEQ multiplex PCR; TCRdb's copy has only in-frame clones and leaves some out. Of about 200,000 clones in the sample, around three quarters were seen once. The specimen was peripheral blood. All receptors derive from a woman aged 70 to 79 with acute or convalescent COVID-19.

The table lists this clone with a few counts. The chain employs TRBV19 and TRBJ1-2, with TRBD1 matching over 8 bases. The CDR3 length is 14 residues. Germline-derived CDR1 and CDR2 are LNHDA and SQIVND (reference sequence). J was trimmed by 6 bases and V by 5 bases; bases with no gene match: 8. This chain's CDR3 is CASSGRQGTNGYTF. In DNA form, the CDR3 reads TGTGCCAGTAGTGGAAGACAGGGGACTAATGGCTACACCTTC.

This chain connects TRBV11-2 to TRBJ2-5, with 10 bases matching TRBD2. The ends lost 1 base at V and 1 base at J; junction bases unmatched: 6. Germline CDR1 and CDR2: SGHAT and FQNNGV. The CDR3 has 17 residues. This CDR3 is CASSLGIQRGGQETQYF. The CDR3 coding sequence is TGTGCCAGCAGCTTAGGGATCCAGCGGGGGGGCCAAGAGACCCAGTACTTC.

This clone has a handful of counts. This sequence joins TRBV3-1 (or the pseudogene TRBV3-2) and TRBJ2-1, with D unclear. The CDR3 spans 12 residues. CDR1 and CDR2 from the germline V gene are LGHDT and YNNKEL (reference sequence). V was pared by 4 bases and J by 3 bases, with 4 bases between. CDR3 loop: CASSPFYNEQFF. CDR3 bases: TGTGCCAGCAGCCCCTTCTACAATGAGCAGTTCTTC.

The chain has TRBV5-5 and TRBJ1-6, with D hard to call. The germline gives CDR1 SGHKS, CDR2 YYEKEE (reference sequence). The CDR3 runs to 15 residues. V shed 4 bases and J shed 5 bases, with 13 bases lying between them. This chain's CDR3 is CASSPIRLNNSPLHF. The CDR3 region has the DNA TGTGCCAGCAGCCCCATCAGGTTAAATAATTCACCCCTCCACTTT.

V and J are TRBV4-2 and TRBJ2-5, with 8 bases identical to TRBD2. Trimming cost V 4 bases and J 4 bases; bases outside gene matches: 11. Germline V gives CDR1 LGHNA, CDR2 YNFKEQ. The CDR3 has 16 amino acids. CDR3 coding DNA: TGTGCCAGCAGCCTAAGCAACATCGGGGGGGGAGAGACCCAGTACTTC. Its protein is CASSLSNIGGGETQYF.

The chain uses TRBV12-3 or TRBV12-4 and TRBJ1-2, with a possible D match to TRBD1 (6 bases). The CDR3 is made up of 13 amino acids. Trimming pared 6 bases from V and 2 bases from J, leaving 10 bases between. The CDR3 region is CASRAGVNYGYTF. The CDR3 bases are TGTGCCAGCAGAGCAGGGGTCAACTATGGCTACACCTTC.

The J gene is TRBJ2-2, the V gene TRBV6-5, with 10 bases identical to TRBD1. Germline V gives CDR1 MNHEY, CDR2 SVGAGI. The CDR3 contains 14 residues. The V segment lost 8 bases and the J segment 5 bases; nucleotides outside the gene matches: 5. The CDR3 is CASRWTGGTGELFF. CDR3 coding DNA: TGTGCCAGCCGATGGACAGGGGGGACCGGGGAGCTGTTTTTT.

The genes are TRBV5-1 and TRBJ2-3, with a possible D match to TRBD2 (7 bases). The V end was cut by 4 bases, the J end by 2 bases, with 14 bases between. The CDR3 is 15 amino acids. Germline assignment: CDR1 SGHRS and CDR2 YFSETQ. In DNA form, the CDR3 reads TGCGCCAGCAGCCAGGGGAGGGGTAACACAGATACGCAGTATTTT. Amino acid sequence: CASSQGRGNTDTQYF. The full variable domain, rest sourced from reference TRBV5-1 and TRBJ2-3, is KAGVTQTPRYLIKTRGQQVTLSCSPISGHRSVSWYQQTPGQGLQFLFEYFSETQRNKGNFPGRFSGRQFSNSRSEMNVSTLELGDSALYLCASSQGRGNTDTQYFGPGTRLTVL.

The chain links TRBV27 to TRBJ2-1; 7 nucleotides agree with TRBD2. The J segment lost 4 bases and the V segment lost 8 bases, leaving 8 bases of the junction unmatched. In germline, CDR1 is MNHEY, CDR2 SMNVEV (reference sequence). The CDR3 contains 14 residues. Here the CDR3 DNA reads TGTGCCAGCTCACGAGAGCGGGGATACAATGAGCAGTTCTTC. Translated, it gives CASSRERGYNEQFF.

As DNA, the CDR3 is TGTGCCAGCAGCCCGGGTCCTTACTACGAGCAGTACTTC. Residues: CASSPGPYYEQYF. The gene calls are TRBV5-6 and TRBJ2-7; D uncertain. Per germline, CDR1 SGHDT and CDR2 YYEEEE. The length of the CDR3 is 13 residues. V dropped 4 bases and J dropped 3 bases, with 11 bases sitting between them.

This chain links TRBV19 with TRBJ2-1; 8 bases are shared with TRBD2. CDR1 is LNHDA, CDR2 SQIVND, per germline (reference sequence). The CDR3 has 14 amino acids. Trimming removed 6 bases from V and 4 bases from J; junction bases left unmatched: 5. For the CDR3, the DNA is TGTGCCAGTAGCGGGCGGGGGGAATACAATGAGCAGTTCTTC. Residues: CASSGRGEYNEQFF.

The CDR3 region has the DNA TGTGCCAGCAGTGGGGGCCTCCAAGAGACCCAGTACTTC. Amino acids: CASSGGLQETQYF. The V and J genes are TRBV6-2 or TRBV6-3 and TRBJ2-5; D is possibly TRBD1 (6 bases). This CDR3 contains 13 residues. Looked up from germline, CDR1 is MNHEY and CDR2 is SVGEGT. Trimming left V 5 bases short and J 1 base short, with 8 bases between.

The rearrangement links TRBV6-4 to TRBJ2-5; D remains ambiguous. CDR3 length: 13 amino acids. Germline CDR1 MRHNA, CDR2 SNTAGT. V was cut by 5 bases and J by 7 bases, with 14 bases left in between. CDR3 nucleotides: TGTGCCAGCAGTACTACGTTTGGCGGGACCCAGTACTTC. Its translation: CASSTTFGGTQYF.

This clone was picked up a small number of times. The V gene is TRBV6-5, the J gene TRBJ1-1; TRBD1 matches 7 bases. J was trimmed by 4 bases and V by 6 bases; bases with no gene match: 2. Germline values: CDR1 MNHEY, CDR2 SVGAGI. CDR3 length equals 12 residues. For the CDR3, the DNA is TGTGCCAGCAGAACAGGGGCCACTGAAGCTTTCTTT. As protein: CASRTGATEAFF.

The chain is built from TRBV6-1 and TRBJ2-7, with 9 nucleotides matching TRBD1. The ends lost 3 bases at V and 2 bases at J; junction bases unmatched: 5. From germline, CDR1 is MNHNS and CDR2 SASEGT. The CDR3 consists of 15 residues. CDR3 sequence: CASSDLGTGTYEQYF. DNA of the CDR3: TGTGCCAGCAGTGATTTGGGGACAGGGACCTACGAGCAGTACTTC.

V is TRBV14 and J is TRBJ2-5; 9 positions agree with TRBD1. CDR1 SGHDN and CDR2 FVKESK come from the germline V gene. The CDR3 sequence is 15 residues long. J was trimmed by 5 bases and V by 0 bases; bases with no gene match: 4. This chain's CDR3 is CASSQDRQGGETQYF. CDR3 coding DNA: TGTGCCAGCAGCCAAGATCGACAGGGGGGGGAGACCCAGTACTTC.

This sequence joins TRBV3-1 (or the pseudogene TRBV3-2) and TRBJ2-3; maybe TRBD1 (5 bases). V lost 3 bases to trimming and J lost 3 bases, with 7 bases between them. In germline, CDR1 is LGHDT, CDR2 YNNKEL (reference sequence). This CDR3 has 13 residues. The CDR3 here is CASSQAGTDTQYF. CDR3 bases: TGTGCCAGCAGCCAGGCAGGGACAGATACGCAGTATTTT.

Comment on this clone: The sample holds other DNA sequences that translate to the same CDR3. This chain connects TRBV24-1 to TRBJ2-1, with TRBD1 matching 10 bases. The germline V gene has CDR1 KGHDR and CDR2 SFDVKD. V lost 7 bases, J lost 2 bases, and 1 base stayed unmatched. CDR3 length: 14 amino acids. The CDR3 DNA sequence: TGTGCCACCAGAGGGACAGGGGCCTACAATGAGCAGTTCTTC. Translating gives CATRGTGAYNEQFF.

This clone was seen a single time. V and J are TRBV10-1 and TRBJ2-3; D may be TRBD1 (5 bases). Germline V CDR1 and CDR2: WNHNN, SYGVQD (reference sequence). V was trimmed by 4 bases and J by 6 bases, leaving 11 bases between them. The CDR3 runs 13 residues. The CDR3 DNA is TGCGCCAGCAGTGCCCCTGGGGCCGATACGCAGTATTTT. Its translation: CASSAPGADTQYF.

The chain uses TRBV25-1 and TRBJ2-5; possible D gene TRBD1, 6 bases. Germline lookup yields CDR1 MGHDK and CDR2 SYGVNS. Trimming took off 1 base at V and 8 bases at J, with 14 bases between the two ends. This CDR3 is 14 amino acids long. CDR3 nucleotides: TGTGCCAGCAGTGAATCCCTGGGGGCGATAACCCAGTACTTC. Its protein is CASSESLGAITQYF. Looking up the rest from reference TRBV25-1 and TRBJ2-5 gives the full variable domain: EADIYQTPRYLVIGTGKKITLECSQTMGHDKMYWYQQDPGMELHLIHYSYGVNSTEKGDLSSESTVSRIRTEHFPLTLESARPSHTSQYLCASSESLGAITQYFGPGTRLLVL.

The chain joins TRBV10-1 to TRBJ2-1, with 7 bases lining up with TRBD2. V lost 0 bases and J lost 5; bases outside the gene matches: 13. CDR3 length: 18 amino acids. Germline values: CDR1 WNHNN, CDR2 SYGVQD (reference sequence). The CDR3 nucleotides read TGCGCCAGCAGTGAGTCTGTACTTGGGCTAGCGGTAAACAATGAGCAGTTCTTC. Its protein is CASSESVLGLAVNNEQFF.

CDR3 residues: CATSAPERGARETQYF. The CDR3 DNA follows: TGTGCCACCAGTGCCCCTGAACGGGGGGCTCGGGAGACCCAGTACTTC. The V gene is TRBV24-1, the J gene TRBJ2-5, with a possible D match to TRBD2 (7 bases). Germline CDR1 KGHDR, CDR2 SFDVKD. V was clipped by 5 bases and J by 5 bases, with 20 bases between them. This CDR3 contains 16 residues.

V usage is TRBV24-1 and J usage is TRBJ1-2; D is undetermined. CDR3 size: 15 residues. Trimming removed 4 bases at V and 6 bases at J, with 17 bases between. Germline assignment: CDR1 KGHDR and CDR2 SFDVKD. The CDR3 sequence is CATSDPREADHGYTF. The CDR3 region has the DNA TGTGCCACCAGTGACCCTAGGGAGGCAGATCATGGCTACACCTTC.

As for this clone: Other DNA sequences of this sample code for an identical CDR3. This chain joins TRBV11-2 and TRBJ1-2, with 8 bases identical to TRBD1. Germline CDR1 is SGHAT and CDR2 is FQNNGV. After removal of 5 bases from V and 1 base from J, the junction contained 3 bases not matched to a gene. The CDR3 runs to 14 residues. CDR3 DNA sequence: TGTGCCAGCAGCCCCGGACAGGGTAACTATGGCTACACCTTC. It is translated as CASSPGQGNYGYTF.

The rearrangement uses TRBV6-1 and TRBJ1-2, with 9 bases aligning to TRBD1. Per germline, CDR1 MNHNS and CDR2 SASEGT. V was clipped by 2 bases and J by 8 bases; unmatched bases: 6. CDR3 size: 14 residues. The chain's CDR3 is CASSELRGQGGYTF. The DNA for the CDR3 is TGTGCCAGCAGTGAATTAAGGGGACAGGGCGGCTACACCTTC.

The rearrangement joins TRBV7-2 to TRBJ2-7, with D perhaps matching TRBD1 (5 bases). This CDR3 comprises 15 residues. Trimming left V 5 bases short and J 0 bases short, with 14 bases between. Germline V lookup: CDR1 SGHTA, CDR2 FQGNSA. The CDR3 DNA follows: TGTGCCAGCAGCCCATCGACAGTTAGCTCCTACGAGCAGTACTTC. Its protein is CASSPSTVSSYEQYF.

The rearrangement joins TRBV5-1 to TRBJ1-4; D may be TRBD1 (6 bases). The germline V and J ends were trimmed by 7 bases and 7 bases, with 17 bases remaining between them. The germline V gene has CDR1 SGHRS and CDR2 YFSETQ. The CDR3 runs to 14 residues. For the CDR3, the DNA is TGCGCCAGCCGAAGCGGGGGCTCGGGTGAAAAACTGTTTTTT. Its translation is CASRSGGSGEKLFF.

The chain carries TRBV9 and TRBJ2-2; 7 nucleotides align to TRBD1. Germline CDR1 and CDR2: SGDLS and YYNGEE. V shed 4 bases, J shed 2 bases, and the junction held 5 bases outside the gene matches. The CDR3 is 15 residues long. DNA for the CDR3: TGTGCCAGCAGCTCCCGACAGGGTAACACCGGGGAGCTGTTTTTT. Protein product: CASSSRQGNTGELFF.

The V and J genes are TRBV24-1 and TRBJ2-1, with TRBD1 matching 10 bases. CDR1 KGHDR and CDR2 SFDVKD come from the germline V gene. This CDR3 has 16 amino acids. V shed 0 bases, J shed 7 bases, and the junction held 5 bases outside the gene matches. CDR3 nucleotides: TGTGCCACCAGTGATTTGGGGACAGGGGAGGAGAATGAGCAGTTCTTC. It translates to CATSDLGTGEENEQFF.